A selection of T cell receptor beta chains follows, all from one sample in a study of blood T cell repertoires in COVID-19. Here immunoSEQ multiplex PCR was the method, and the copy in TCRdb shows in-frame clones only, minus some. The sample includes 45,000 to 50,000 clones, approximately 87% seen only once; the top ten take 8.5% to 10%. The sequenced sample consisted of peripheral blood. These receptors all stem from a human donor in a cohort sampled during active COVID-19. The conserved cysteine and the conserved F or W are not part of the CDR3 here. Each record gives: J gene, V gene, CDR3 protein.

J: TRBJ2-1
V: TRBV10-3
CDR3: AISVGVEQF

J: TRBJ1-3
V: TRBV5-6
CDR3: ASSLGTATAIY

J: TRBJ1-3
V: TRBV6-6
CDR3: ASSKPTAQPNTIY

J: TRBJ2-5
V: TRBV5-4
CDR3: ASSFASGDQETQY

J: TRBJ1-4
V: TRBV7-9
CDR3: ASRPTGVPVEGGEKLF

J: TRBJ1-1
V: TRBV25-1
CDR3: ASSGSTKAF

J: TRBJ2-7
V: TRBV7-7
CDR3: ASSSKTGEQY

J: TRBJ2-1
V: TRBV19
CDR3: ASSRPPRAAV

J: TRBJ2-3
V: TRBV11-2
CDR3: ASSPILVGTDTQY

J: TRBJ2-2
V: TRBV30
CDR3: AWRLLAGGLRTNTGELF

J: TRBJ2-7
V: TRBV4-2
CDR3: ASSQEGTGITYEQY

J: TRBJ1-5
V: TRBV5-1
CDR3: ASSIGQPNQPQH

J: TRBJ2-3
V: TRBV18
CDR3: ASSPGLAGTDTQY

J: TRBJ1-2
V: TRBV7-9
CDR3: ASSLGGGYT

J: TRBJ1-2
V: TRBV19
CDR3: ASSQSIGLGDYGYT